These 3 T cell receptor beta chains came from one sample sequenced in a study of blood T cells in healthy people across ages (dated by TCRdb to 2014 to 2015). Library preparation used 5' RACE. The instrument given in TCRdb is Illumina HiSeq 2500. A second PCR of about 7 to 12 cycles was run with a J-beta primer mix and a sample-barcoded 5' primer. TCRdb reprocessing: public reads trimmed at Q25 with fastp, clones called with MiXCR, in-frame beta chains kept. Each CDR3 protein appears once, grouped with its most common genes and DNA. The sample table lists hundreds of thousands of distinct CDR3 sequences, roughly three fifths of them with a count of one. Jointly, the top ten make up about 26% of the sample. Material: blood. These receptors originate from a man aged 40-50 years in good health.

The chain combines TRBV9 with TRBJ1-2; D might be TRBD1 (5 bases). This CDR3 has 12 residues. V lost 2 bases and J 8 bases, leaving 10 bases between the germline ends. In germline, CDR1 is SGDLS, CDR2 YYNGEE. This CDR3 reads CASSVNRNGYTF. The CDR3 nucleotides read TGTGCCAGCAGCGTGAACAGGAACGGCTACACCTTC.

The DNA of the CDR3 is TGCGCCAGCAGCTTGGCCTCGACTAGCGTTAATCAAGAGCAGTTCTTC. Translated, it gives CASSLASTSVNQEQFF. The V and J genes are TRBV5-1 and TRBJ2-1, with 8 positions matching TRBD2. The ends lost 0 bases at V and 10 bases at J; junction bases unmatched: 12. Germline CDR1 is SGHRS and CDR2 is YFSETQ. The CDR3 has 16 residues.

This clonotype has a single count. The chain combines TRBV9 with TRBJ2-5, with 8 bases that match TRBD2. After removal of 7 bases from V and 2 bases from J, the junction contained 13 bases not matched to a gene. The CDR3 is 16 residues long. Per germline, CDR1 SGDLS and CDR2 YYNGEE. The CDR3 sequence is CASGKTGRGEQETQYF. The CDR3 DNA reads as TGTGCCAGCGGCAAGACTGGGCGGGGGGAACAAGAGACCCAGTACTTC. Filled out from reference TRBV9 and TRBJ2-5, the complete variable domain reads DSGVTQTPKHLITATGQRVTLRCSPRSGDLSVYWYQQSLDQGLQFLIQYYNGEERAKGNILERFSAQQFPDLHSELNLSSLELGDSALYFCASGKTGRGEQETQYFGPGTRLLVL.